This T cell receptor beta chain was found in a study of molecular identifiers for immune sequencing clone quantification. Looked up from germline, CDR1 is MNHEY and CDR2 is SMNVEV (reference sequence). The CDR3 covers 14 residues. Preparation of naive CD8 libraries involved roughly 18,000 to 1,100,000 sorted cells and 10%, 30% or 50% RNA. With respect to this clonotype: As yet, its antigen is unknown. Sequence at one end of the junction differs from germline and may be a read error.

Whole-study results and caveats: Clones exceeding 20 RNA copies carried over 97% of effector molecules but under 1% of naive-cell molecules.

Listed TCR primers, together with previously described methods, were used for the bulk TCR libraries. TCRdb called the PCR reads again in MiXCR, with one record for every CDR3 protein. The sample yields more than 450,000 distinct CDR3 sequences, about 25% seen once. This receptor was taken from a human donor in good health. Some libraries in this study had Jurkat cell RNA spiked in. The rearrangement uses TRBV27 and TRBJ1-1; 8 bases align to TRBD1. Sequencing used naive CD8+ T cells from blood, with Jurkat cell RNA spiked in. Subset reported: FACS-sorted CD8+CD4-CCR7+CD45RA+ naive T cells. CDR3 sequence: CASRIGQGGTQAFF. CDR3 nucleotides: TGTGCCAGCAGAATAGGACAGGGTGGCACTCAAGCTTTCTTT.